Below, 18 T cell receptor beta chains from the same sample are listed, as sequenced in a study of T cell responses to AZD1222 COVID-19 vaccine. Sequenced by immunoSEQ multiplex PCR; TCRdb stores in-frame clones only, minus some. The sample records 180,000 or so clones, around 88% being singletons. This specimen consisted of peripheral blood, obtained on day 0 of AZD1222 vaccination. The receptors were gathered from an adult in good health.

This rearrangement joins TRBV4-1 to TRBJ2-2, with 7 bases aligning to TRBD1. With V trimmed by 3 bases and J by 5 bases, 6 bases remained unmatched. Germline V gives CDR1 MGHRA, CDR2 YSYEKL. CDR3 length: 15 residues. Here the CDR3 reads CASSHATGVTGELFF. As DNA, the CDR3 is TGCGCCAGCAGCCACGCAACAGGGGTAACCGGGGAGCTGTTTTTT.

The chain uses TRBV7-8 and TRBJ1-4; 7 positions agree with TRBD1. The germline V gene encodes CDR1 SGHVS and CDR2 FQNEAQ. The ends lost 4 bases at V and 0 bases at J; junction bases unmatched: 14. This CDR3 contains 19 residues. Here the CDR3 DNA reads TGTGCCAGCAGCTCTAGGAGGGGGCTAGAGTATACAACTAATGAAAAACTGTTTTTT. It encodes CASSSRRGLEYTTNEKLFF.

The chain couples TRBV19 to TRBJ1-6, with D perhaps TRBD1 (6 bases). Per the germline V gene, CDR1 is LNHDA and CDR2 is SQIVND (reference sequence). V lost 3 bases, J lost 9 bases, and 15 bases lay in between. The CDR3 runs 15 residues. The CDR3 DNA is TGTGCCAGTAGTATTTCGGGGGCTGCCCCTTCACCCCTCCACTTT. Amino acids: CASSISGAAPSPLHF.

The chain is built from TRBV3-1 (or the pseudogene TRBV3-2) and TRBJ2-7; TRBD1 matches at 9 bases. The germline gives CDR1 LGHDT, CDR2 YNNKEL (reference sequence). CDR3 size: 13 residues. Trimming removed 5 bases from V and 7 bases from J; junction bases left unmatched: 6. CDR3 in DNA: TGTGCCAGCAGCAGGTACAGGGGGCTAGAGCAGTACTTC. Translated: CASSRYRGLEQYF.

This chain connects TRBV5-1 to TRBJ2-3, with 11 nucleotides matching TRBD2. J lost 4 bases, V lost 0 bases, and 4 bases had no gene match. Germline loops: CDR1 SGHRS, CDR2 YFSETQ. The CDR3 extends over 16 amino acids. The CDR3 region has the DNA TGCGCCAGCAGCTTGGCTAGCGGGGGGTTGGCAGATACGCAGTATTTT. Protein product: CASSLASGGLADTQYF.

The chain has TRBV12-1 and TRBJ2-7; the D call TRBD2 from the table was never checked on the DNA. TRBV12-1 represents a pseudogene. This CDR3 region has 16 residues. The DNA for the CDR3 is TGTGCCAGCAGCCAACCAACTAGCGGGGCCAGTTACGAGCAGTACTTC. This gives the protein CASSQPTSGASYEQYF.

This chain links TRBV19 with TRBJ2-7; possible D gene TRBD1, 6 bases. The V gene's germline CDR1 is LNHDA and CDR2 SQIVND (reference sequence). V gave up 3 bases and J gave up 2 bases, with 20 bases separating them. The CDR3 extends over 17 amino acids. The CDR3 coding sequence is TGTGCCAGTAGTATTCTTCCTGCGAGAAACAGGGCCTACGAGCAGTACTTC. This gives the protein CASSILPARNRAYEQYF.

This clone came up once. DNA for the CDR3: TGTGCCAGCAGTTACGTGTCCGGGACGGAAGGAAACACCATATATTTT. Amino acid sequence: CASSYVSGTEGNTIYF. The chain recombines TRBV6-6 with TRBJ1-3; weak D call: TRBD1 (5 bases). This CDR3 region has 16 residues. Germline V gene data show CDR1 as MNHNY and CDR2 as SVGAGI (reference sequence). V shed 2 bases and J shed 4 bases, with 15 bases lying between them.

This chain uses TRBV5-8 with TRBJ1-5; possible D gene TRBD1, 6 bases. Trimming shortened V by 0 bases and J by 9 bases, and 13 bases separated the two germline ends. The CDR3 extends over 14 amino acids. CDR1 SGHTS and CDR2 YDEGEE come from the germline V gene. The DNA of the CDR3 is TGTGCCAGCAGCTTGGTGGGGGGGGCTCGGCCCCAGCATTTT. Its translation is CASSLVGGARPQHF.

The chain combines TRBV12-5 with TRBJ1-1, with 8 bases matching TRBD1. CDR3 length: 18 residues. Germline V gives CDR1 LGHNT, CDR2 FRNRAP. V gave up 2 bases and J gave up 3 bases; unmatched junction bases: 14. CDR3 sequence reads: CASGLRLDRALGDTEAFF. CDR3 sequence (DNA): TGTGCTAGTGGTTTGCGGTTGGACAGGGCTTTAGGGGACACTGAAGCTTTCTTT.

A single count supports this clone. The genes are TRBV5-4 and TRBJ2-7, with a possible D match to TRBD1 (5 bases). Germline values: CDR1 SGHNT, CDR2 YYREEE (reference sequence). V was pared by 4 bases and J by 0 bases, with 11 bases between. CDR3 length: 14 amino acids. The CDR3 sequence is CASSPRTNSYEQYF. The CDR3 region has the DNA TGTGCCAGCAGCCCCAGGACAAACTCCTACGAGCAGTACTTC.

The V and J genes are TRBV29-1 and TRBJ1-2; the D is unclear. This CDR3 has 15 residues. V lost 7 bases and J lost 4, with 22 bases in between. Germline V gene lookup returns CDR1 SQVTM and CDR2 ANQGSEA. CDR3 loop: CSAAKMDQLLYGYTF. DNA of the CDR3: TGCAGCGCCGCGAAGATGGACCAGCTCCTCTATGGCTACACCTTC. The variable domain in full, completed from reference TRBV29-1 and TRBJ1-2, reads SAVISQKPSRDICQRGTSLTIQCQVDSQVTMMFWYRQQPGQSLTLIATANQGSEATYESGFVIDKFPISRPNLTFSTLTVSNMSPEDSSIYLCSAAKMDQLLYGYTFGSGTRLTVV.

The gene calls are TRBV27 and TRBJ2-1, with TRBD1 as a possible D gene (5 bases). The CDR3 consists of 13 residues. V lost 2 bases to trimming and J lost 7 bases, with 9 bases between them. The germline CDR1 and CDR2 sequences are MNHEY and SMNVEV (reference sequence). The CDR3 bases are TGTGCCAGCAGTTTAGCAGGGTCAAATGAGCAGTTCTTC. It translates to CASSLAGSNEQFF.

CDR3 DNA sequence: TGTGCCAGCAGCTTAGCGGGGACTAGTGGGACCGGGGAGCTGTTTTTT. Its translation is CASSLAGTSGTGELFF. The chain uses TRBV7-2 and TRBJ2-2; 8 nucleotides agree with TRBD2. Germline V gene data show CDR1 as SGHTA and CDR2 as FQGNSA. The CDR3 covers 16 residues. Trimming removed 0 bases from V and 5 bases from J; junction bases left unmatched: 5.

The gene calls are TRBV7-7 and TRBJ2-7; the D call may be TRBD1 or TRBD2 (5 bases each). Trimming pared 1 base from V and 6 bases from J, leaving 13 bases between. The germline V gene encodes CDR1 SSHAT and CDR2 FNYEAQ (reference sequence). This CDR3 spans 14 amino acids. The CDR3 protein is CASSLDGTRGEQYF. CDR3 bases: TGTGCCAGCAGCTTAGATGGGACCCGAGGCGAGCAGTACTTC.

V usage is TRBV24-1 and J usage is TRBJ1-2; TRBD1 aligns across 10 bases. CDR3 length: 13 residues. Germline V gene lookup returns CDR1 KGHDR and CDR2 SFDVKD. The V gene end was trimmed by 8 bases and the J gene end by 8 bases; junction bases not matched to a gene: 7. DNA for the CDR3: TGTGCCACCACGGACAGGGGGAAGGAAGGCTACACCTTC. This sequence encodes CATTDRGKEGYTF.

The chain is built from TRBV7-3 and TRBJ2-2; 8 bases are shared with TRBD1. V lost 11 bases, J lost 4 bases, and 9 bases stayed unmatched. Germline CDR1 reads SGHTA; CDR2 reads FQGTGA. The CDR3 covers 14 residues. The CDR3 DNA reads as TGTGCCTCCCATAACAGGGGGATCACCGGGGAGCTGTTTTTT. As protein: CASHNRGITGELFF.

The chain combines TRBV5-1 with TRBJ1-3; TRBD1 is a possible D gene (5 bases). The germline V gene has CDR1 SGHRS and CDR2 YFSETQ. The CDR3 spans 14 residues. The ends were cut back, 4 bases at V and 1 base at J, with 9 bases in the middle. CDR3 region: CASSVTDSGNTIYF. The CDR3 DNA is TGCGCCAGCAGCGTGACAGATTCTGGAAACACCATATATTTT.